This T cell receptor beta chain was identified during a study of T-cell memory formation after mild COVID-19 (dated by TCRdb to 2020 to 2023). In the study overall: Most TCR sequence clusters were specific to one of the two donors. The cohort comprised two young, previously healthy adult volunteers, one female and one male. Longitudinal TCRalpha and TCRbeta repertoire sequencing tracked T-cell clones expanding and contracting after mild COVID-19 in a couple of donors. The full study reports these points: Clones contracting from day 15 to 85 had balanced CD4/CD8 phenotypes, while a second wave expanding from day 15 to 37 was biased towards CD4+. Contracting CD4+ clones appeared mostly in the CM and EM memory subsets, whereas CD8+ clones were enriched in EMRA. Some responding clones were detected in pre-infection memory, suggesting pre-existing cross-reactive memory T cells joined the SARS-CoV-2 response. The second-wave clones that peaked on day 37 were not confirmed to be SARS-CoV-2 specific. Only two mild cases were covered in the study, and larger cohorts including severe cases with pre-infection samples were considered necessary.

PBMCs were isolated by Ficoll-Paque density gradient centrifugation. Regarding this clonotype: The specificity of this receptor is unknown. Per-nucleotide qualities are absent, and no much larger clonotype sits a single base away.

V lost 5 bases and J lost 5 bases, and the count of bases not matched to a germline gene is 6. The CDR3 has 14 amino acids, counting the end cysteine and phenylalanine. The DNA shown is the 42-base CDR3, in frame from base 1. The germline V gene yields SNHLY for CDR1 and FYNNEI for CDR2. Sequencing used an Illumina NovaSeq 6000. TCRalpha and TCRbeta cDNA libraries were constructed by 5'RACE with constant-segment primers, with sample barcodes and unique molecular identifiers being introduced. RNA was extracted from every sample with Trizol reagent. Libraries were amplified in two PCR steps, with a second sample barcode and Illumina TruSeq adapters added in the second step. The libraries were sequenced on an Illumina NovaSeq using 2 x 150 bp paired-end reads. As for how the authors treated the data: The reads were demultiplexed and collapsed into UMI-guided consensus sequences using migec v1.2.7. Using mixcr v2.1.11, the UMI consensuses were aligned to TRA and TRB V and J templates and assembled into clonotypes. A clonotype was counted as expanded or contracted only when both edgeR and NoisET called the clonotype significant, with the noise models trained on biological replicates. For edgeR calls, a false discovery rate-adjusted p below 0.01 and a log2 fold-change threshold of 1 were applied. As an exploratory analysis of dynamics, PCA with hierarchical clustering was applied to max-normalized trajectories of the 1000 most abundant clonotypes. Separately sequenced CD4+ and CD8+ repertoires were used to assign the CD4 or CD8 phenotype of responding clones. The public reads were reprocessed in TCRdb via fastp at Q25 and MiXCR, keeping in-frame beta chains. A single entry per CDR3 protein holds the most common genes and DNA from its merged rows. TCRdb's processing, not the authors' own work, is the source of the V and J calls. This sample holds roughly 200,000 distinct CDR3 sequences; about 17% were observed only once. Roughly 2.3% of the sample belongs to the ten largest clones.

The receptor was derived from an adult woman who had mild COVID-19 (a few samples of this study predate the infection). The sample titles of this study are shuffled in the database, so cell type and time point are left out; the donor was told from shared clones. The chain is assembled from TRBV2 and TRBJ2-5, with TRBD1 identical over 9 junction bases. Sequencing used PBMCs or a T cell subset sorted from them (not recorded which). The nucleotide sequence is TGTGCCAGCAGTACCGGGACAGGGTCGGAGACCCAGTACTTC. It translates to CASSTGTGSETQYF.